Below are 23 T cell receptor beta chains sequenced from a single sample in a study of blood T cells in healthy people across ages. Sample-barcoded 5' priming and a J-beta primer mix drove a second PCR of roughly 7 to 11 cycles. TCRdb passed the 5' RACE reads through MiXCR, listing each CDR3 protein once. The data contain hundreds of thousands of distinct CDR3 sequences, about 59% of them singletons. Sequenced material: blood. All receptors come from a man aged 25 to 40 in good health.

The chain links TRBV6-1 to TRBJ1-1; unclear D gene. The CDR3 is 14 residues long. Per the germline V gene, CDR1 is MNHNS and CDR2 is SASEGT. V was trimmed by 2 bases and J by 1 base, leaving 8 bases between them. The CDR3 nucleotides are TGTGCCAGCAGTGAACGGGCTGCGAACACTGAAGCTTTCTTT. Translated: CASSERAANTEAFF.

This clonotype was seen more than once but under ten times. V and J are TRBV29-1 and TRBJ2-7; no clear D. There are 13 residues in the CDR3. The V and J ends lost 4 bases and 4 bases respectively, with 14 bases between them. Germline V gene sequence: CDR1 SQVTM, CDR2 ANQGSEA. CDR3 nucleotides: TGCAGCGTTGTTCTCACCGCATCATACGAGCAGTACTTC. Protein product: CSVVLTASYEQYF.

The rearrangement links TRBV7-2 to TRBJ2-3; TRBD2 matches 10 bases. With V trimmed by 5 bases and J by 10 bases, 9 bases remained unmatched. The CDR3 runs 14 residues. Looked up from germline, CDR1 is SGHTA and CDR2 is FQGNSA. The CDR3 nucleotides read TGTGCCAGCAGCCGTAGCGGGGGGCCCCCCCCGCAGTATTTT. Encoded protein: CASSRSGGPPPQYF.

This clonotype was observed a handful of times. J is TRBJ2-4 and V is TRBV20-1; TRBD2 matches 7 bases. The DNA end lines up better with TRBJ2-7; the J call may be wrong. There are 13 residues in the CDR3. CDR1 is DFQATT and CDR2 is SNEGSKA in the germline V gene (reference sequence). CDR3 residues: CSASGTNAYEQYF. In DNA form, the CDR3 reads TGCAGTGCTTCCGGGACTAATGCCTACGAGCAGTACTTC.

This clonotype was picked up a small number of times. For the CDR3, the DNA is TGTGCCAGCAGCCGTGTCGGGGTGGCAGATACGCAGTATTTT. Its protein is CASSRVGVADTQYF. The chain employs TRBV5-6 and TRBJ2-3; D might be TRBD2 (5 bases). V was trimmed by 4 bases and J by 4 bases, leaving 13 bases between them. Germline V gene data show CDR1 as SGHDT and CDR2 as YYEEEE. There are 14 residues in the CDR3.

The J gene is TRBJ1-2, the V gene TRBV25-1; D is undetermined. The V end lost 3 bases, the J end lost 4 bases, and 6 bases lay between the germline ends. CDR3 length: 12 residues. Per germline, CDR1 MGHDK and CDR2 SYGVNS. The CDR3 loop is CASSDLPYGYTF. CDR3 sequence (DNA): TGTGCCAGCAGTGATTTACCCTATGGCTACACCTTC.

This rearrangement joins TRBV9 to TRBJ1-1, with a possible D match to TRBD1 (6 bases). V lost 0 bases, J lost 1 base, and 7 bases lay in between. This CDR3 contains 14 residues. Germline V gene sequence: CDR1 SGDLS, CDR2 YYNGEE. CDR3 DNA sequence: TGTGCCAGCAGCGTAGGACAGGCGAACACTGAAGCTTTCTTT. It is translated as CASSVGQANTEAFF.

This clonotype was recorded a few times. The chain is built from TRBV4-3 and TRBJ2-7; TRBD2 might be the D (5 bases). The V gene's germline CDR1 is LGHNA and CDR2 YSLEER. CDR3 size: 15 residues. Deletions cut 1 base from V and 2 bases from J, with 12 bases between. The CDR3 coding sequence is TGCGCCAGCAGCCAAGGGGAGCCAACCCCCTACGAGCAGTACTTC. Translating gives CASSQGEPTPYEQYF.

CDR3 amino acids: CASSSRGGGNNEQFF. CDR3 DNA: TGTGCCAGCAGCTCGCGGGGAGGGGGGAACAATGAGCAGTTCTTC. The chain has TRBV7-3 and TRBJ2-1; D is possibly TRBD2 (7 bases). The CDR3 runs 15 residues. V lost 4 bases and J 5 bases, leaving 15 bases between the germline ends. Germline CDR1 is SGHTA and CDR2 is FQGTGA.

The genes are TRBV29-1 and TRBJ2-3, with no clear D. Germline values: CDR1 SQVTM, CDR2 ANQGSEA. V lost 4 bases and J 6 bases, leaving 14 bases between the germline ends. This CDR3 region has 13 residues. CDR3 nucleotide sequence: TGCAGCGTTGCTAGGTCAGTCCGGGATACGCAGTATTTT. The encoded protein is CSVARSVRDTQYF.

The rearrangement links TRBV5-1 to TRBJ2-5, with 9 positions matching TRBD2. There are 18 residues in the CDR3. V lost 5 bases, J lost 1 base, and 15 bases stayed unmatched. Germline CDR1 is SGHRS and CDR2 is YFSETQ. CDR3 nucleotide sequence: TGCGCCAGCAGTAATAGCGGGGGACCGAGTCCAATCCAAGAGACCCAGTACTTC. This sequence encodes CASSNSGGPSPIQETQYF. Complete variable domain (other parts from reference TRBV5-1 and TRBJ2-5): KAGVTQTPRYLIKTRGQQVTLSCSPISGHRSVSWYQQTPGQGLQFLFEYFSETQRNKGNFPGRFSGRQFSNSRSEMNVSTLELGDSALYLCASSNSGGPSPIQETQYFGPGTRLLVL.

This clonotype was seen more than once but under ten times. The chain has TRBV10-3 and TRBJ2-3; TRBD2 matches 11 bases. The CDR3 runs 16 residues. Unmatched junction bases numbered 8, after V lost 0 bases and J lost 9 bases. Per the germline V gene, CDR1 is ENHRY and CDR2 is SYGVKD. In nucleotides, the CDR3 is TGTGCCATCAGTGAGTCCCGACTAGCGGGGTTTCCCACGCAGTATTTT. It yields the protein CAISESRLAGFPTQYF.

The chain combines TRBV4-1 with TRBJ2-3, with no clear D. CDR1 and CDR2 from the germline V gene are MGHRA and YSYEKL. The CDR3 is made up of 15 amino acids. V gave up 4 bases and J gave up 2 bases, with 13 bases separating them. CDR3 region: CASSPLDPFTDTQYF. The CDR3 region has the DNA TGCGCCAGCAGCCCCCTAGATCCCTTCACAGATACGCAGTATTTT.

The chain carries TRBV15 and TRBJ2-4; 7 bases are a match to TRBD2. Trimming removed 5 bases from V and 0 bases from J; junction bases left unmatched: 10. The CDR3 runs 17 residues. CDR1 and CDR2 from the germline V gene are LNHNV and YYDKDF (reference sequence). CDR3 sequence reads: CATSPLGGGGAKNIQYF. Written as DNA, the CDR3 is TGTGCCACCAGCCCCCTGGGAGGCGGGGGAGCCAAAAACATTCAGTACTTC.

As for this clonotype: Mismatch with germline at one junction end may stem from a read error. V gene TRBV10-3 combines with J gene TRBJ2-7; D may be TRBD1 (6 bases). The DNA end lines up better with TRBJ2-4; the J call may be wrong. Germline-derived CDR1 and CDR2 are ENHRY and SYGVKD. This CDR3 has 12 residues. Here the CDR3 DNA reads TGTACCATCAGTACGGACAGAAACATTCAGTACTTC. Translated: CTISTDRNIQYF.

This clonotype turned up a few times. The V gene is TRBV2, the J gene TRBJ2-1; possibly TRBD2 for D (6 bases). The CDR3 length is 15 residues. Trimming pared 6 bases from V and 4 bases from J, leaving 16 bases between. Germline-derived CDR1 and CDR2 are SNHLY and FYNNEI. CDR3 sequence (DNA): TGTGCCAGCAGACTTCGGGAGCTTCCTTACAATGAGCAGTTCTTC. This encodes CASRLRELPYNEQFF.

V and J are TRBV7-2 and TRBJ2-5; perhaps TRBD2 as D (5 bases). Trimming cost V 4 bases and J 4 bases, with 13 bases left between them. Germline V gene sequence: CDR1 SGHTA, CDR2 FQGNSA. CDR3 length: 14 residues. Here the CDR3 reads CASSYRRGIETQYF. The CDR3 DNA sequence: TGTGCCAGCAGCTATCGCAGAGGGATAGAGACCCAGTACTTC.

Notes on this clonotype: One junction end does not reproduce the germline sequence, and a read error may be involved. V is TRBV10-3 and J is TRBJ1-2; D is perhaps TRBD1 (5 bases). This CDR3 has 15 amino acids. CDR1 ENHRY and CDR2 SYGVKD come from the germline V gene. CDR3 nucleotide sequence: TGTGCCATCAGTGATTGGGGGAGGGCGAACTATGGCTGCACCTTC. It encodes CAISDWGRANYGCTF.

This chain uses TRBV20-1 with TRBJ2-3; no firm D call. The CDR3 length is 15 residues. V was shortened by 1 base and J by 1 base, with 12 bases between the two germline ends. CDR1 is DFQATT, CDR2 SNEGSKA, per germline (reference sequence). The CDR3 DNA reads as TGCAGTGCTAGAGTAAATAGCAGACGCACAGATACGCAGTATTTT. Protein: CSARVNSRRTDTQYF.

This clonotype has only a few counts. The gene calls are TRBV9 and TRBJ2-1; maybe TRBD1 (7 bases). Trimming shortened V by 3 bases and J by 8 bases, and 12 bases separated the two germline ends. CDR3 size: 13 residues. Germline V gives CDR1 SGDLS, CDR2 YYNGEE. The CDR3 DNA follows: TGTGCCAGCAGCGACCAGGGGGGCGATGAGCAGTTCTTC. As protein: CASSDQGGDEQFF.

The chain joins TRBV20-1 to TRBJ1-2; TRBD1 is a possible D gene (5 bases). The CDR3 is 16 amino acids. Germline CDR1 reads DFQATT; CDR2 reads SNEGSKA (reference sequence). Trimming left V 3 bases short and J 4 bases short, with 21 bases between. The CDR3 is CSASGPRQGSSYGYTF. In DNA, the CDR3 is TGCAGTGCTAGCGGGCCGCGGCAGGGAAGTTCCTATGGCTACACCTTC.

The chain employs TRBV20-1 and TRBJ2-7; 8 positions match TRBD1. The DNA end lines up better with TRBJ2-5; the J call may be wrong. CDR1 DFQATT and CDR2 SNEGSKA come from the germline V gene (reference sequence). CDR3 length: 13 residues. The CDR3: CSAKTGGGGTQYF. The CDR3 DNA sequence: TGCAGTGCTAAAACAGGGGGTGGGGGGACCCAGTACTTC.

This clonotype was counted at least ten times. The chain couples TRBV3-1 to TRBJ1-2; possible D gene TRBD1, 6 bases. V was cut by 5 bases and J by 2 bases, with 9 bases left in between. The CDR3 consists of 13 residues. CDR1 and CDR2 (germline): LGHDT, YNNKEL (reference sequence). CDR3 sequence reads: CASSSQGNYGYTF. In nucleotides, the CDR3 is TGTGCCAGCAGCTCACAGGGAAACTATGGCTACACCTTC.